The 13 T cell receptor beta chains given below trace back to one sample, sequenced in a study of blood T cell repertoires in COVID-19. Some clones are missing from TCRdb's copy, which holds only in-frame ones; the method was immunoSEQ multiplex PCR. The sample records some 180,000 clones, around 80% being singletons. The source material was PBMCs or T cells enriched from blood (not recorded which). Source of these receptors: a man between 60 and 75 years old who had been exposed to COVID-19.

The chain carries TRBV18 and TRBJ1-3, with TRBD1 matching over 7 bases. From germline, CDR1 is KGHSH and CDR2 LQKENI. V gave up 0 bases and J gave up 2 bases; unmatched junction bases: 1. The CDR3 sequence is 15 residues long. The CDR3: CASSPPTGTGNTIYF. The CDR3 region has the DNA TGTGCCAGCTCACCACCGACAGGGACTGGAAACACCATATATTTT.

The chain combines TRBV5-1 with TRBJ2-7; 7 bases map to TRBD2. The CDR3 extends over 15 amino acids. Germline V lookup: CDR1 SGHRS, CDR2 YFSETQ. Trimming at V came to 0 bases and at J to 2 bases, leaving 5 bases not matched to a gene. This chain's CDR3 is CASSLVSGATYEQYF. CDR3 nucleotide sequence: TGCGCCAGCAGCTTGGTGAGCGGGGCCACCTACGAGCAGTACTTC.

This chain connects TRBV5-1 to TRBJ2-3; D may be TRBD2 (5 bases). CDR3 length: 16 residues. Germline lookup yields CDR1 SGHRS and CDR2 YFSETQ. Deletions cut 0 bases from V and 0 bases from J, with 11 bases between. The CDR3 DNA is TGCGCCAGCAGCTTGGTTGCGGGTCCTAGCACAGATACGCAGTATTTT. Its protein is CASSLVAGPSTDTQYF.

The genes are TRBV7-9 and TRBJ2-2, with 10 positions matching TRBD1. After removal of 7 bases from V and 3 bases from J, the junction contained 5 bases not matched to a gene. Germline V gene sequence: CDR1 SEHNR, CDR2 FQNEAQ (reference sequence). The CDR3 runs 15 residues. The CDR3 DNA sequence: TGTGCCAGCACCTTGGACAGGGGGTACACCGGGGAGCTGTTTTTT. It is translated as CASTLDRGYTGELFF. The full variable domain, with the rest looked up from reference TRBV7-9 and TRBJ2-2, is DTGVSQNPRHKITKRGQNVTFRCDPISEHNRLYWYRQTLGQGPEFLTYFQNEAQLEKSRLLSDRFSAERPKGSFSTLEIQRTEQGDSAMYLCASTLDRGYTGELFFGEGSRLTVL.

The CDR3 loop is CASSQVTGLETQYF. The CDR3 DNA sequence: TGTGCCAGCAGCCAAGTAACAGGGTTAGAGACCCAGTACTTC. V usage is TRBV14 and J usage is TRBJ2-5, with D perhaps matching TRBD1 (6 bases). The CDR3 totals 14 residues. V was cut by 1 base and J by 4 bases, with 10 bases left in between. Germline lookup yields CDR1 SGHDN and CDR2 FVKESK.

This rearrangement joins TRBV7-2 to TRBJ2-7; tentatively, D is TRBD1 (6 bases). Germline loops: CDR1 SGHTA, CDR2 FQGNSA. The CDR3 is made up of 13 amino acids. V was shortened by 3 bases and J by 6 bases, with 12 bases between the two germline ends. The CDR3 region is CASSLNRDLEQYF. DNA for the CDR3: TGTGCCAGCAGCTTGAACAGGGACCTCGAGCAGTACTTC.

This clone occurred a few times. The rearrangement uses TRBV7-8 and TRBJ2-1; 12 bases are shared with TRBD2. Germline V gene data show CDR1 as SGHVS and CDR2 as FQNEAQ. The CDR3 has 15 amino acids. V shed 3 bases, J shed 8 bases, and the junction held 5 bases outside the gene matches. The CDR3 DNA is TGTGCCAGCAGCTTTAGACTAGCGGGAGATCATGAGCAGTTCTTC. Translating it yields CASSFRLAGDHEQFF.

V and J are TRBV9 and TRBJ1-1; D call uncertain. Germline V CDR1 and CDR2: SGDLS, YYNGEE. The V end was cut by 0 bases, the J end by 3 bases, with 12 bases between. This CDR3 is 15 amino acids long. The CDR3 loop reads CASSVGIRRDTEAFF. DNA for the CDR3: TGTGCCAGCAGCGTAGGTATCCGTCGGGACACTGAAGCTTTCTTT. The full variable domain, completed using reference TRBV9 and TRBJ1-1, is DSGVTQTPKHLITATGQRVTLRCSPRSGDLSVYWYQQSLDQGLQFLIQYYNGEERAKGNILERFSAQQFPDLHSELNLSSLELGDSALYFCASSVGIRRDTEAFFGQGTRLTVV.

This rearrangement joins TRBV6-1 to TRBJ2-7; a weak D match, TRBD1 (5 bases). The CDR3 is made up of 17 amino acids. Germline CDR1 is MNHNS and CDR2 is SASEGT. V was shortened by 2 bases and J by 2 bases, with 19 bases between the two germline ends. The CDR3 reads CASSESPLAGSTYEQYF. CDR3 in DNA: TGTGCCAGCAGTGAATCCCCCTTGGCAGGGTCCACCTACGAGCAGTACTTC.

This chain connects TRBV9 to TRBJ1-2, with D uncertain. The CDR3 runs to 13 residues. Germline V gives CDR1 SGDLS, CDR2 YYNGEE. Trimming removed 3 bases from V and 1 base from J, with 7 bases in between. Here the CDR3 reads CASSETSNYGYTF. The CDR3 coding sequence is TGTGCCAGCAGCGAGACAAGTAACTATGGCTACACCTTC.

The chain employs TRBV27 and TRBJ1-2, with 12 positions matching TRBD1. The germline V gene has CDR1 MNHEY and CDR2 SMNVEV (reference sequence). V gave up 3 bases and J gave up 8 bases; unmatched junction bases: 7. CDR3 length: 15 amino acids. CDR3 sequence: CASSFAGTGGGGYTF. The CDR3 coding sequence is TGTGCCAGCAGTTTCGCCGGGACAGGGGGCGGCGGCTACACCTTC.

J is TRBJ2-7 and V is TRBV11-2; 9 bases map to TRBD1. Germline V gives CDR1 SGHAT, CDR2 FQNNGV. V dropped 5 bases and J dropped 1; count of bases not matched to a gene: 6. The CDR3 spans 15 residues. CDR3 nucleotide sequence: TGTGCCAGCAGCAGAACCGGGACAGGGTCCTACGAGCAGTACTTC. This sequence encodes CASSRTGTGSYEQYF.

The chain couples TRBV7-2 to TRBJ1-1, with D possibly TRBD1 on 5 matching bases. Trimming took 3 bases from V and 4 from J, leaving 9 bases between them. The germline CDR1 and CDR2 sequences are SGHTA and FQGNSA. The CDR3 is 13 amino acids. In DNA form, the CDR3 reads TGTGCCAGCAGCTTCGGAGGGACCACTGAAGCTTTCTTT. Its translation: CASSFGGTTEAFF.